This TCR beta chain derives from a study of blood T cell repertoires in COVID-19. The CDR3 is made up of 18 amino acids. Germline CDR1 SEHNR, CDR2 FQNEAQ (reference sequence). J gave up 5 bases and V 5 bases, and 13 bases lay outside the gene matches. The assay was immunoSEQ multiplex PCR, and TCRdb's table has in-frame clones only and misses some. The data contain fewer than 110,000 clones, about 91% of them singletons. Sequencing was done on a sample of peripheral blood. This receptor was identified in a man aged 50-59 years with active or convalescent COVID-19. The rearrangement uses TRBV7-9 and TRBJ1-6; 9 nucleotides agree with TRBD1. CDR3 residues: CASSPGQGPIADNSPLHF. CDR3 coding DNA: TGTGCCAGCAGCCCCGGACAGGGGCCCATCGCAGATAATTCACCCCTCCACTTT.